Shown below are 3 T cell receptor beta chains from a single sample sequenced in a study of monozygotic twins with inflammatory bowel disease. TCRdb reprocessed the 5' RACE reads and keeps a single row for each CDR3 protein, giving no DNA. Here the sample table reports about 170,000 distinct CDR3 sequences. The sequenced sample was blood. The receptors were gathered from a human donor with ulcerative colitis or Crohn's disease, or a healthy co-twin of an affected twin (not recorded which).

The chain combines TRBV5-1 with TRBJ2-7; the D call of TRBD2 rests on TCRdb alone, since no DNA is present to check it. Germline CDR1 and CDR2: SGHRS and YFSETQ. The CDR3 covers 14 residues. Here the CDR3 reads CASSLIAGSNEQYF.

The chain couples TRBV19 to TRBJ1-1; absent DNA, TCRdb's TRBD1 call cannot be checked. The CDR3 extends over 14 amino acids. Germline V gene data show CDR1 as LNHDA and CDR2 as SQIVND (reference sequence). CDR3 region: CASSVRDTNTEAFF. The full variable domain, with the rest looked up from reference TRBV19 and TRBJ1-1, is DGGITQSPKYLFRKEGQNVTLSCEQNLNHDAMYWYRQDPGQGLRLIYYSQIVNDFQKGDIAEGYSVSREKKESFPLTVTSAQKNPTAFYLCASSVRDTNTEAFFGQGTRLTVV.

The chain couples TRBV3-1 to TRBJ1-1. CDR3 length: 16 residues. Germline V gene data show CDR1 as LGHDT and CDR2 as YNNKEL (reference sequence). CDR3 sequence: CASSRRGGRYGTEAFF. The whole variable domain, filled in from reference TRBV3-1 and TRBJ1-1, reads DTAVSQTPKYLVTQMGNDKSIKCEQNLGHDTMYWYKQDSKKFLKIMFSYNNKELIINETVPNRFSPKSPDKAHLNLHINSLELGDSAVYFCASSRRGGRYGTEAFFGQGTRLTVV.